This is a list of T cell receptor beta chains from one sample in a study of cytomegalovirus exposure and HLA in healthy donors. Using immunoSEQ multiplex PCR, the repertoire was profiled, and TCRdb retains in-frame clones only, with some absent. The sample holds roughly 160,000 clones, 75% seen once. The sequenced sample was PBMCs. The origin of the receptors is a woman between 35 and 50 years old in good health and CMV-seropositive. CDR3s include the opening cysteine and the closing phenylalanine or tryptophan. Each record gives: V gene, D gene, CDR3 protein. D genes are given only for firm matches.

TRBV7-3,TRBD2,CASSSGTSGRAGETQYF
TRBV7-9,NA,CASSLASRGGYTF
TRBV19,NA,CASNKQGQETQYF
TRBV6-1,TRBD1,CASSERDRAAGNTIYF
TRBV19,TRBD2,CASSFGLAGHDNTGELFF
TRBV2,NA,CASCLLYGEQFF
TRBV7-3,NA,CASSGGGSSYEQYF
TRBV5-4,NA,CASGPQSAVWDTQYF
TRBV18,NA,CASSRGLVTMNTEAFF
TRBV27,TRBD2,CASRRGREAVITDTQYF
TRBV4-1,TRBD2,CASSQDWGQGLSEQYF
TRBV5-1,NA,CASSLRPGDGTGELFF
TRBV9,NA,CASSRLSTTDTQYF
TRBV7-8,NA,CASSLDHTAQHF
TRBV28,TRBD1,CASSLDRGREKLFF
TRBV9,TRBD2,CASSPHTGTSVMSTQYF
TRBV11-2,TRBD2,CASSLDRASGRAYRDTQYF
TRBV28,NA,CASTPVGLTSTDQTDTGELFF
TRBV28,NA,CASSSSKRDYNEQFF
TRBV7-3,TRBD2,CASSRSGGTDTQYF
TRBV15,TRBD1,CATSKTGGGNTEAFF
TRBV6-5,TRBD2,CASSRGGRPTYEQYF
TRBV9,TRBD2,CASSVGLAGGHEQFF
TRBV28,NA,CASAVGNYGYTF
TRBV11-2,NA,CASRPSGNYGYTF
TRBV12-5,NA,CASGTDYNEQFF
TRBV11-2,TRBD2,CASSPGTSGTDTQYF
TRBV15,TRBD2,CATSRHPGLAGGSSYNEQFF
TRBV7-3,NA,CASSLPPSGGEQFF
TRBV7-9,TRBD1,CASSRPGQGFNGQFF
TRBV7-9,NA,CASTSRQRRDGYTF
TRBV7-9,NA,CASSPEAYQTLYF
TRBV10-2,NA,CASSEQGWETQYF
TRBV27,TRBD2,CASRTKGLADSYEQYF
TRBV6-5,NA,CASSKSQGRGYTF
TRBV27,NA,CASSLSIQARGEQYF
TRBV7-2,NA,CASSLAGAQNTIYF
TRBV7-3,TRBD1,CASSRGQESSYEQYF
TRBV28,NA,CASSLQGAGGYTF
TRBV29-1,TRBD2,CSERLAGSPYNEQFF
TRBV28,NA,CASAGQGLPSTDTQYF
TRBV5-4,TRBD2,CASSPGTSGYNEQFF
TRBV7-2,NA,CASSLLGARNTGELFF
TRBV19,NA,CASSIDRGAYGYTF
TRBV6-6,NA,CASTPGPGRAYQPQHF